These T cell receptor beta chains were read from a single sample in a study of cytomegalovirus exposure and HLA in healthy donors. The repertoire was sequenced with immunoSEQ multiplex PCR; TCRdb's copy has only in-frame clones and lacks some. Among 130,000 to 150,000 clones listed, around three quarters were seen once. Sequenced input: PBMCs. The receptors shown here come from a woman aged 18-29 years in good health and CMV-seropositive. Both conserved end residues are part of each CDR3. Fields, in order: clone size, D gene, V gene, J gene, CDR3 DNA, CDR3 protein. A D gene is named only where the DNA matches it firmly. Clone size, where shown, is once, few, many, or a class for clones that have expanded.

-	-	TRBV7-9	TRBJ1-6	TGTGCCAGCAGCTACGGGCAGGGGTTTCGTTCACCCCTCCACTTT	CASSYGQGFRSPLHF
few	-	TRBV7-2	TRBJ1-6	TGTGCCAGCAGCCCCACCCCCCCCCGGACACGATATAATTCACCCCTCCACTTT	CASSPTPPRTRYNSPLHF
-	TRBD1	TRBV19	TRBJ2-7	TGTGCCAGTAGTTGGGGACAGGGGGCAAGGTACGAGCAGTACTTC	CASSWGQGARYEQYF
-	TRBD2	TRBV2	TRBJ2-2	TGTGCCAGCAGTCCTCCTCGGGGGGTCACCGGGGAGCTGTTTTTT	CASSPPRGVTGELFF
-	TRBD2	TRBV19	TRBJ2-4	TGTGCCAGTAGTAGGACTAGTGGCTTGGTTCAGTACTTC	CASSRTSGLVQYF
once	-	TRBV9	TRBJ1-2	TGTGCCAGCAGCGTAGACTTGGTTTCTGGCTACACCTTC	CASSVDLVSGYTF
-	TRBD1	TRBV29-1	TRBJ1-2	TGCAGCGACCACAGGGGCGGATCGTTAGGCTACACCTTC	CSDHRGGSLGYTF
few	TRBD1	TRBV19	TRBJ1-2	TGTGCCAGTAGTATTCCGGGACAGCCCTATGGCTACACCTTC	CASSIPGQPYGYTF
-	-	TRBV30	TRBJ2-7	TGTGCCTGGACCAAGGACAGCTACGAGCAGTACTTC	CAWTKDSYEQYF
-	TRBD1	TRBV25-1	TRBJ2-3	TGTGCCAGCAGTGAAGGACAGGACACAGATACGCAGTATTTT	CASSEGQDTDTQYF
-	TRBD1	TRBV28	TRBJ2-7	TGTGCCAGCAGTCGTTCCCGGGACAGGGGGCGATACGAGCAGTACTTC	CASSRSRDRGRYEQYF
-	TRBD1	TRBV5-1	TRBJ1-2	TGCGCCAGCAGCTCACAGGGACAGGGGTATGGCTACACCTTC	CASSSQGQGYGYTF
-	TRBD2	TRBV5-5	TRBJ2-3	TGTGCCAGCAGCTTGAATAGCGGGGGCACAGATACGCAGTATTTT	CASSLNSGGTDTQYF
-	-	TRBV18	TRBJ1-2	TGTGCCAGCTCACCAAAGCTTGGAACCCCGACAGTAGCTAACTATGGCTACACCTTC	CASSPKLGTPTVANYGYTF
-	TRBD1	TRBV5-4	TRBJ2-2	TGTGCCAGCAGCTTGGGTGGGACAGCGAACACCGGGGAGCTGTTTTTT	CASSLGGTANTGELFF
few	TRBD1	TRBV6-5	TRBJ1-5	TGTGCCAGCAGTTCGTTGTGGACAGGTCGAAATCAGCCCCAGCATTTT	CASSSLWTGRNQPQHF
-	-	TRBV19	TRBJ2-3	TGTGCCAGTAGTATATTGGGGGCCATCACAGATACGCAGTATTTT	CASSILGAITDTQYF
-	-	TRBV11-3	TRBJ1-6	TGTGCCAGCAGCTTAGACTTCGGTTCACCCCTCCACTTT	CASSLDFGSPLHF
-	-	TRBV20-1	TRBJ1-1	TGCAGTGCCCACGGGGTTCCCGAAGCTTTCTTT	CSAHGVPEAFF
few	-	TRBV5-1	TRBJ1-1	TGCGCCAGCAAGGAGGGAAACACTGAAGCTTTCTTT	CASKEGNTEAFF
-	-	TRBV13	TRBJ1-2	TGTGCCAGCAGCTTAGGACGGTCCAACTATGGCTACACCTTC	CASSLGRSNYGYTF
-	-	TRBV27	TRBJ1-2	TGTGCCAGCAGTCGGGGGGTTAGGCCAGAGAACTATGGCTACACCTTC	CASSRGVRPENYGYTF
once	TRBD1	TRBV18	TRBJ2-7	TGTGCCAGCTCACCCCCCGGACAGGGGAGGTACGAGCAGTACTTC	CASSPPGQGRYEQYF
-	TRBD1	TRBV10-2	TRBJ2-5	TGCGCCAGCATGCGGGACAGGGTTTCGGTGGAGACCCAGTACTTC	CASMRDRVSVETQYF
-	-	TRBV9	TRBJ2-7	TGTGCCAGCAGCGTGAGTCGACAGATTCCCTCCTACGAGCAGTACTTC	CASSVSRQIPSYEQYF
-	-	TRBV28	TRBJ1-4	TGTGCCAGCAGTGGGGCAGGGGTGGAAAAACTGTTTTTT	CASSGAGVEKLFF
-	TRBD2	TRBV4-3	TRBJ2-1	TGCGCTTCGGGGGGGAGCTCCTACAATGAGCAGTTCTTC	CASGGSSYNEQFF
-	TRBD1	TRBV7-8	TRBJ1-2	TGTGCCAGCAGCCCACGCAGGGGGTGGGATGGCTACACCTTC	CASSPRRGWDGYTF
-	-	TRBV13	TRBJ1-1	TGTGCCAGCAGCTTGGTACAGGGCCCAAACACTGAAGCTTTCTTT	CASSLVQGPNTEAFF
-	TRBD1	TRBV5-4	TRBJ1-2	TGTGCCAGCAGCTCGGGGATAGGGGGCAGCTATGGCTACACCTTC	CASSSGIGGSYGYTF
-	-	TRBV2	TRBJ1-4	TGTGCCAGCATGAGAGCGACTAATGAAAAACTGTTTTTT	CASMRATNEKLFF
once	TRBD1	TRBV6-5	TRBJ1-6	TGTGCCAGCAGAGGTCCAGGACAGGGTGGTTCACCCCTCCACTTT	CASRGPGQGGSPLHF
-	-	TRBV19	TRBJ1-2	TGTGCCAGTACCAGGGAGGATGGGGCCCTTAACTATGGCTACACCTTC	CASTREDGALNYGYTF
-	-	TRBV7-2	TRBJ2-3	TGTGCCAGCAGTGAGAGGGGCGGGGGCACAGATACGCAGTATTTT	CASSERGGGTDTQYF
-	TRBD1	TRBV19	TRBJ2-1	TGTGCCAGTAGTGCCGAAAACCGGGACAGAACAATTGTCTCCTACAATGAGCAGTTCTTC	CASSAENRDRTIVSYNEQFF
-	-	TRBV6-1	TRBJ2-4	TGTGCCAGCAGTGAAGCGCTCGGAAACATTCAGTACTTC	CASSEALGNIQYF
-	TRBD1	TRBV5-1	TRBJ2-7	TGCGCCAGCAGCTCGAAGACAGGGGTCAACAGATACGAGCAGTACTTC	CASSSKTGVNRYEQYF
-	TRBD1	TRBV4-3	TRBJ2-7	TGCGCCAGCAGCCGAGGACAGGGGGCAACCTACGAGCAGTACTTC	CASSRGQGATYEQYF
-	-	TRBV11-2	TRBJ1-1	TGTGCCAGCAGCTTAGAGGGGGCTGACACTGAAGCTTTCTTT	CASSLEGADTEAFF
-	TRBD2	TRBV5-6	TRBJ2-1	TGTGCCAGCAGCTGGAGGACTAGCGGGGTGGGTGAGCAGTTCTTC	CASSWRTSGVGEQFF
-	-	TRBV27	TRBJ1-1	TGTGCCACCTCGACTTGGGGGGGGGCCACTGAAGCTTTCTTT	CATSTWGGATEAFF
-	-	TRBV27	TRBJ2-7	TGTGCCAGCGGTGACACCCCCTACGAGCAGTACTTC	CASGDTPYEQYF
few	TRBD1	TRBV6-5	TRBJ2-6	TGTGCCAGCAGGACAGGGTCTGGGGCCAACGTCCTGACTTTC	CASRTGSGANVLTF
-	TRBD1	TRBV5-1	TRBJ2-7	TGCGCCAGCAGGGATACCCCGGACAGGGGGTCCCACGAGCAGTACTTC	CASRDTPDRGSHEQYF
-	TRBD1	TRBV7-8	TRBJ2-3	TGTGCCAGCAGCTTAGGGGGACAGGGGTCAGATACGCAGTATTTT	CASSLGGQGSDTQYF
-	-	TRBV6-5	TRBJ2-4	TGTGCCAGCAGTTACAGCGGAGCCAAAAACATTCAGTACTTC	CASSYSGAKNIQYF
-	-	TRBV7-2	TRBJ2-2	TGTGCCAGCAGCTTAGCGCAGGGGCGCACCGGGGAGCTGTTTTTT	CASSLAQGRTGELFF
-	TRBD2	TRBV5-1	TRBJ2-1	TGCGCCAGCAGCGGGACTAGCGGGAACAATGAGCAGTTCTTC	CASSGTSGNNEQFF
-	TRBD2	TRBV19	TRBJ2-1	TGTGCCAGTAGTCGCGGGGGGGCCGATGAGCAGTTCTTC	CASSRGGADEQFF
-	TRBD1	TRBV15	TRBJ2-7	TGTGCCACCAGCAGAGTGAAGGGGGCTTCGGGCTACGAGCAGTACTTC	CATSRVKGASGYEQYF
-	-	TRBV7-2	TRBJ2-2	TGTGCCAGCAGACAGATGGCGAACACCGGGGAGCTGTTTTTT	CASRQMANTGELFF